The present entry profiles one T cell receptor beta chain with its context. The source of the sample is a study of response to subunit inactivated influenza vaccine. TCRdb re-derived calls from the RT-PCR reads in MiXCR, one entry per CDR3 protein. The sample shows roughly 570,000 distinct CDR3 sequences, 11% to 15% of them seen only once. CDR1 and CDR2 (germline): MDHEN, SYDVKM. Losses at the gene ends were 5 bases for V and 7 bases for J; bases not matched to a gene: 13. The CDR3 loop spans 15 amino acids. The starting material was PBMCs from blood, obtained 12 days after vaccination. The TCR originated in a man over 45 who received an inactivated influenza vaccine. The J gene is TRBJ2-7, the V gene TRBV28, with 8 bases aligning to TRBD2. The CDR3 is CASSTNGTSPGEQYF. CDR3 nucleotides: TGTGCCAGCAGTACGAACGGGACTAGTCCTGGTGAGCAGTACTTC.